This TCR beta chain is drawn from a study of regulatory T cells in long-lasting Graves disease. Study details: Graves' patients, diagnosed recently, had received antithyroid drugs under 3 months.

Documented time point: newly diagnosed GD, antithyroid drugs for less than 3 months. Construction of the TCR library relied on RNA isolated from PBMCs. All patients originated from an endocrinology department located in Xi'an, China. The length of the CDR3 is 11 residues. Deletions cut 7 bases from V and 12 bases from J, with 16 bases between. For TCR beta, libraries came from iRepertoire HTBI primers and Arm-PCR of CDR3 regions. From the multiplex PCR reads, TCRdb called clonotypes with MiXCR, one entry per CDR3 protein. The table includes fewer than 550,000 distinct CDR3 sequences, about 16% detected once. This same sample was also taken into another study, of T cells in Graves' hyperthyroidism and ophthalmopathy. From that paper: Diagnoses were established using clinical symptoms, serum thyroxine and TRAb, thyroid ultrasound and orbital computed tomography.

The receptor was isolated from a woman aged 40 to 65 with Graves disease. The sample was peripheral blood mononuclear cells (PBMCs), taken at new diagnosis, from a patient treated with antithyroid drugs. The chain couples TRBV12-3 or TRBV12-4 to TRBJ2-7; D might be TRBD2 (7 bases). The CDR3 loop reads CASKGGGPLYF. DNA for the CDR3: TGTGCCAGCAAAGGGGGGGGTCCATTGTACTTC.